The next 27 T cell receptor beta chains were all read from a single sample in a study of multiple sclerosis patients with progressive multifocal leukoencephalopathy. Some clones are missing from TCRdb's copy, which holds only in-frame ones; the method was immunoSEQ multiplex PCR. The sample lists more than 30,000 clones; about 91% were seen once. Time point meaning: before natalizumab initiation. The sequencing input was PBMCs. These receptors originate from a young man with multiple sclerosis.

The chain links TRBV27 to TRBJ2-7; D is unresolved. Trimming stripped 2 bases from V and 6 bases from J, with 20 bases between. The CDR3 is made up of 16 amino acids. The V gene's germline CDR1 is MNHEY and CDR2 SMNVEV (reference sequence). The CDR3 DNA reads as TGTGCCAGCAGTTTAGTAACACCCGTGGGGTTTCTCGAGCAGTACGTC. Encoded protein: CASSLVTPVGFLEQYV.

V gene TRBV5-1 combines with J gene TRBJ1-1; D not resolved. Germline V gene lookup returns CDR1 SGHRS and CDR2 YFSETQ. CDR3 length equals 14 residues. V was clipped by 7 bases and J by 4 bases, with 17 bases between them. CDR3 DNA sequence: TGCGCCAGCGGCGCGGGGAGGTCGAGCACTGAAGCTTTCTTT. Its protein is CASGAGRSSTEAFF.

The count of this clone is one. The chain uses TRBV11-3 and TRBJ2-7, with D maybe TRBD1 (6 bases). CDR1 and CDR2 (germline): SGHNT, YENEEA. The CDR3 totals 15 residues. V was clipped by 1 base and J by 0 bases, with 10 bases between them. The CDR3 is CASSLGGRSSYEQYV. CDR3 sequence (DNA): TGTGCCAGCAGCTTAGGGGGGCGCAGCTCCTACGAGCAGTACGTC.

For the CDR3, the DNA is TGTGCCAGCTCACCCAGGCTAGCGGGCTACACAGATACGCAGTATTTT. This sequence encodes CASSPRLAGYTDTQYF. The chain combines TRBV18 with TRBJ2-3; 8 nucleotides align to TRBD2. The germline V gene encodes CDR1 KGHSH and CDR2 LQKENI. The V segment lost 3 bases and the J segment 2 bases; nucleotides outside the gene matches: 7. The CDR3 totals 16 residues.

This clone was seen once. The J gene is TRBJ2-4, the V gene TRBV6-5; no clear D gene. Deletions cut 6 bases from V and 3 bases from J, with 15 bases between. The CDR3 loop spans 15 amino acids. CDR1 and CDR2 from the germline V gene are MNHEY and SVGAGI. CDR3 nucleotide sequence: TGTGCCAGCAGCTTTGTTCCTCAGGACAAAAACATTCAGTACTTC. Translation: CASSFVPQDKNIQYF.

The chain employs TRBV9 and TRBJ2-5; the D gene is possibly TRBD1 (7 bases). Germline assignment: CDR1 SGDLS and CDR2 YYNGEE. V was shortened by 0 bases and J by 4 bases, with 10 bases between the two germline ends. CDR3 size: 14 residues. The CDR3 DNA reads TGTGCCAGCAGCGTAGCAGGGGGAGGAGAGACCCAGTACTTC. This encodes CASSVAGGGETQYF.

This clone was counted once. J is TRBJ2-5 and V is TRBV4-2, with TRBD2 as a possible D gene (5 bases). Germline lookup yields CDR1 LGHNA and CDR2 YNFKEQ. Trimming pared 2 bases from V and 6 bases from J, leaving 16 bases between. The CDR3 length is 15 residues. CDR3 amino acids: CASSQQRAGGQTQYF. DNA for the CDR3: TGTGCCAGCAGCCAACAGAGGGCGGGCGGGCAGACCCAGTACTTC.

The J gene is TRBJ2-7, the V gene TRBV6-5; D is perhaps TRBD1 (6 bases). CDR3 length equals 15 residues. Trimming pared 5 bases from V and 0 bases from J, leaving 14 bases between. CDR1 is MNHEY, CDR2 SVGAGI, per germline. Written as DNA, the CDR3 is TGTGCCAGCAGTGGTAACTTAGGGGGCTCCTACGAGCAGTACGTC. Translating gives CASSGNLGGSYEQYV.

In this sample, this clone turned up once. This chain joins TRBV5-4 and TRBJ2-5; 9 bases map to TRBD2. J lost 5 bases, V lost 6 bases, and 8 bases had no gene match. Per the germline V gene, CDR1 is SGHNT and CDR2 is YYREEE (reference sequence). The CDR3 has 14 residues. CDR3 sequence (DNA): TGTGCCAGCACGGTAGCGGGAGTAGGGGAGACCCAGTACTTC. It translates to CASTVAGVGETQYF.

The chain employs TRBV7-9 and TRBJ1-6, with D possibly TRBD1 on 6 matching bases. Per germline, CDR1 SEHNR and CDR2 FQNEAQ (reference sequence). CDR3 size: 14 residues. Trimming pared 5 bases from V and 5 bases from J, leaving 10 bases between. The CDR3 DNA reads TGTGCCAGCAGCCACCAGGGGAATAATTCACCCCTCCACTTT. Its protein product is CASSHQGNNSPLHF.

The chain joins TRBV25-1 to TRBJ2-1, with D tentatively TRBD2 (7 bases). The CDR3 is 17 residues long. The ends were cut back, 6 bases at V and 8 bases at J, with 26 bases in the middle. Looked up from germline, CDR1 is MGHDK and CDR2 is SYGVNS. For the CDR3, the DNA is TGTGCCAGCAGCGCCCCCCCCGGGACGGCGGGGGCGCATGAGCAGTTCTTC. Translation: CASSAPPGTAGAHEQFF.

The V gene is TRBV9, the J gene TRBJ1-1; D may be TRBD1 (5 bases). With 4 bases removed from V and 5 bases from J, the gap between germline ends came to 18 bases. The CDR3 has 15 residues. Germline loops: CDR1 SGDLS, CDR2 YYNGEE. The chain's CDR3 is CASSPHGALGTEAFF. CDR3 DNA: TGTGCCAGCAGCCCCCATGGGGCCCTAGGAACTGAAGCTTTCTTT.

The rearrangement joins TRBV2 to TRBJ2-1; 11 bases agree with TRBD2. The germline CDR1 and CDR2 sequences are SNHLY and FYNNEI. The length of the CDR3 is 20 residues. The V segment lost 0 bases and the J segment 7 bases; nucleotides outside the gene matches: 17. CDR3 residues: CASSEAGVVAGGLRKNEQFF. For the CDR3, the DNA is TGTGCCAGCAGTGAAGCGGGGGTGGTAGCGGGAGGGCTACGTAAGAATGAGCAGTTCTTC.

This clone was counted only a few times. The chain couples TRBV5-1 to TRBJ2-5, with D perhaps matching TRBD1 or TRBD2 (6 bases each). Germline lookup yields CDR1 SGHRS and CDR2 YFSETQ. CDR3 length equals 16 residues. V lost 0 bases and J 7 bases, leaving 19 bases between the germline ends. CDR3 in amino acids: CASSLAGEGVRGTQYF. The CDR3 nucleotides are TGCGCCAGCAGCTTGGCGGGAGAGGGGGTCCGGGGGACCCAGTACTTC.

The chain is built from TRBV4-2 and TRBJ1-3, with D unclear. V was pared by 0 bases and J by 6 bases, with 12 bases between. The CDR3 runs to 15 residues. Germline assignment: CDR1 LGHNA and CDR2 YNFKEQ. The CDR3 DNA reads as TGTGCCAGCAGCCAAGAACCCGCGCGAACAAACACCATATATTTT. Residues: CASSQEPARTNTIYF.

This clone was seen only once. The chain has TRBV12-5 and TRBJ1-1; maybe TRBD1 (5 bases). CDR1 LGHNT and CDR2 FRNRAP come from the germline V gene. CDR3 length: 14 amino acids. With 0 bases removed from V and 5 bases from J, the gap between germline ends came to 10 bases. The CDR3 loop reads CASGLVGQGTEAFF. The CDR3 region has the DNA TGTGCTAGTGGTTTGGTAGGGCAGGGAACTGAAGCTTTCTTT.

The gene calls are TRBV19 and TRBJ2-3; 7 bases match TRBD2. The CDR3 consists of 15 residues. Germline V gene sequence: CDR1 LNHDA, CDR2 SQIVND (reference sequence). J was trimmed by 2 bases and V by 5 bases; bases with no gene match: 7. The chain's CDR3 is CASSPWDYPTDTQYF. CDR3 nucleotides: TGTGCCAGTAGTCCCTGGGACTACCCCACAGATACGCAGTATTTT.

The chain recombines TRBV6-6 with TRBJ2-5, with D hard to call. Germline lookup yields CDR1 MNHNY and CDR2 SVGAGI (reference sequence). Trimming took 2 bases from V and 1 from J, leaving 8 bases between them. The CDR3 has 14 amino acids. The CDR3 here is CASSYSNSQETQYF. CDR3 nucleotide sequence: TGTGCCAGCAGTTACAGTAACAGCCAAGAGACCCAGTACTTC.

This clone occurred once. CDR3 sequence reads: CASSGWVSNQPQHF. The CDR3, as DNA: TGTGCCAGCAGCGGATGGGTTAGCAATCAGCCCCAGCATTTT. This sequence joins TRBV11-2 and TRBJ1-5, with D uncertain. V lost 5 bases and J lost 0, with 8 bases in between. CDR1 is SGHAT, CDR2 FQNNGV, per germline. The CDR3 sequence is 14 residues long.

The genes are TRBV25-1 and TRBJ1-1; the D is unclear. This CDR3 is 13 amino acids long. The V gene's germline CDR1 is MGHDK and CDR2 SYGVNS. V was cut by 3 bases and J by 1 base, with 6 bases left in between. CDR3 nucleotide sequence: TGTGCCAGCAGTGACGCCCAGAACACTGAAGCTTTCTTT. Translating it yields CASSDAQNTEAFF. Complete variable domain (other parts from reference TRBV25-1 and TRBJ1-1): EADIYQTPRYLVIGTGKKITLECSQTMGHDKMYWYQQDPGMELHLIHYSYGVNSTEKGDLSSESTVSRIRTEHFPLTLESARPSHTSQYLCASSDAQNTEAFFGQGTRLTVV.

This clone appeared once. The chain employs TRBV10-3 and TRBJ1-1, with 7 bases lining up with TRBD1. The germline CDR1 and CDR2 sequences are ENHRY and SYGVKD. V shed 10 bases, J shed 6 bases, and the junction held 17 bases outside the gene matches. CDR3 length: 15 residues. CDR3 nucleotide sequence: TGTGCCACCAGGGGGTCGGGGGGCGGCTGGGCTGAAGCTTTCTTT. It codes for CATRGSGGGWAEAFF.

The genes are TRBV29-1 and TRBJ1-3; unclear D gene. The germline CDR1 and CDR2 sequences are SQVTM and ANQGSEA. The CDR3 contains 12 residues. V was trimmed by 7 bases and J by 1 base, leaving 8 bases between them. The CDR3 DNA is TGCAGCGCGAGAGATTCTGGAAACACCATATATTTT. Translating it yields CSARDSGNTIYF.

The gene calls are TRBV9 and TRBJ2-3; 11 nucleotides line up with TRBD2. This CDR3 has 17 amino acids. Germline V gene data show CDR1 as SGDLS and CDR2 as YYNGEE. V was clipped by 0 bases and J by 5 bases; unmatched bases: 8. As DNA, the CDR3 is TGTGCCAGCAGCGTAGCCCCTGTAGCGGGAGGGATAGATACGCAGTATTTT. It specifies CASSVAPVAGGIDTQYF.

The chain combines TRBV7-9 with TRBJ1-5; D might be TRBD1 (6 bases). Trimming cost V 5 bases and J 0 bases, with 14 bases left between them. Germline V CDR1 and CDR2: SEHNR, FQNEAQ (reference sequence). This CDR3 contains 16 residues. The CDR3 region is CASSHTTGGSNQPQHF. CDR3 nucleotide sequence: TGTGCCAGCAGCCATACGACAGGCGGTAGCAATCAGCCCCAGCATTTT.

CDR3 residues: CASSLEFGRGRTEAFF. CDR3 DNA: TGTGCCAGCAGCTTAGAATTCGGAAGGGGGCGAACTGAAGCTTTCTTT. The chain links TRBV7-6 to TRBJ1-1, with 7 bases fitting TRBD1. There are 16 residues in the CDR3. The ends lost 1 base at V and 5 bases at J; junction bases unmatched: 10. The germline CDR1 and CDR2 sequences are SGHVS and FNYEAQ.

The V call is TRBV5-6, the J call TRBJ1-1; TRBD1 matches 9 bases. Trimming cost V 3 bases and J 4 bases; bases outside gene matches: 1. The CDR3 is 13 residues long. Germline V gives CDR1 SGHDT, CDR2 YYEEEE. This CDR3 is CASSWDRVTEAFF. The DNA for the CDR3 is TGTGCCAGCAGCTGGGACAGGGTCACTGAAGCTTTCTTT.

V and J are TRBV2 and TRBJ2-2; D is undetermined. Germline V gene sequence: CDR1 SNHLY, CDR2 FYNNEI. Trimming left V 7 bases short and J 1 base short, with 10 bases between. The CDR3 sequence is 14 residues long. This CDR3 reads CASKEWGNTGELFF. CDR3 nucleotide sequence: TGTGCCAGCAAGGAGTGGGGGAACACCGGGGAGCTGTTTTTT.